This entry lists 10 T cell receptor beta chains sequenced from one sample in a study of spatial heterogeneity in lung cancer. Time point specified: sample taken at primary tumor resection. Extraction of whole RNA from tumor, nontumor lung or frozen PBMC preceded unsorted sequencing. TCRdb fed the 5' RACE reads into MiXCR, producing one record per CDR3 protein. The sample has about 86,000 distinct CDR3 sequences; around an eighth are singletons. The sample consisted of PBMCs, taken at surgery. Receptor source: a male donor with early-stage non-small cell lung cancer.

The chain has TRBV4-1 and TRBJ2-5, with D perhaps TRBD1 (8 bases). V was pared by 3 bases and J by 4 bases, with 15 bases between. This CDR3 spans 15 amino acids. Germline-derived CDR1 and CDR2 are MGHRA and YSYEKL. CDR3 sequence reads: CASSQYRGGSETQYF. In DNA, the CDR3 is TGCGCCAGCAGCCAGTACAGGGGGGGCTCAGAGACCCAGTACTTC.

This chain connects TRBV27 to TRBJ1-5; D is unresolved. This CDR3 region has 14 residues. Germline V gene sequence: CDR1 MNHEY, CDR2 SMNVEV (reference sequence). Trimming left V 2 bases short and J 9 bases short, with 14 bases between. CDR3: CASSLGRHSGPQHF. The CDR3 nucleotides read TGTGCCAGCAGTTTAGGACGCCACTCCGGGCCCCAGCATTTT.

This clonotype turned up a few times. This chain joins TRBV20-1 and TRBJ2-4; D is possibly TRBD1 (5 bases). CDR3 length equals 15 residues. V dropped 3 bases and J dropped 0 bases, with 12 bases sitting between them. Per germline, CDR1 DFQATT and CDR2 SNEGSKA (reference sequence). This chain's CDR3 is CSASDGAEAKNIQYF. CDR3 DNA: TGCAGTGCTAGTGATGGGGCCGAAGCCAAAAACATTCAGTACTTC.

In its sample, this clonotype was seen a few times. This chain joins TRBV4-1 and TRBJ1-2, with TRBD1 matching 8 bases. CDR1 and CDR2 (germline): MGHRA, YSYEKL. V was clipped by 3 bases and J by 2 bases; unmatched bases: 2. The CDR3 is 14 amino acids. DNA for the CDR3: TGCGCCAGCAGCCACCGGACAGGGAACTATGGCTACACCTTC. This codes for CASSHRTGNYGYTF.

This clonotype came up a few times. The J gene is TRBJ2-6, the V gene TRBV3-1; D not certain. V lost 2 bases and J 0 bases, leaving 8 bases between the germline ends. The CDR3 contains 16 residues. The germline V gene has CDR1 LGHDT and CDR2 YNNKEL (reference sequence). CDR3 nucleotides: TGTGCCAGCAGCCAAATTCAAGGCTCTGGGGCCAACGTCCTGACTTTC. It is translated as CASSQIQGSGANVLTF.

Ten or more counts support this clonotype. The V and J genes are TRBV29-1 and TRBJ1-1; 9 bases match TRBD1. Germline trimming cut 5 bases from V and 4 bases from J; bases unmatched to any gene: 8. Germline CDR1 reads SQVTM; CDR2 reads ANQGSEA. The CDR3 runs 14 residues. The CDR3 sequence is CSVYGTGRSTEAFF. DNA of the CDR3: TGCAGCGTTTATGGGACAGGGAGGAGCACTGAAGCTTTCTTT.

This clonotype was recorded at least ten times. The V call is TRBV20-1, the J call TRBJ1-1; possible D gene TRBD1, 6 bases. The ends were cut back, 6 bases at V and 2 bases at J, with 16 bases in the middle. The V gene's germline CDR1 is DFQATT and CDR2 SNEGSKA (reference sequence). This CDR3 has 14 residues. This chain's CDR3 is CSARRAGQNTEAFF. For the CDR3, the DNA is TGCAGTGCCCGCCGAGCGGGACAAAACACTGAAGCTTTCTTT.

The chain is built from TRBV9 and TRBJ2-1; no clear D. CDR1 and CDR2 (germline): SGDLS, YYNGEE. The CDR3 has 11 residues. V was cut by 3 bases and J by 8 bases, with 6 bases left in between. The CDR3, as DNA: TGTGCCAGCAGCGCCGCTTATGAGCAGTTCTTC. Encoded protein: CASSAAYEQFF. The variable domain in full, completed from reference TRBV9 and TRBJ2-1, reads DSGVTQTPKHLITATGQRVTLRCSPRSGDLSVYWYQQSLDQGLQFLIQYYNGEERAKGNILERFSAQQFPDLHSELNLSSLELGDSALYFCASSAAYEQFFGPGTRLTVL.

CDR3 protein: CAISQGGDQPQHF. CDR3 in DNA: TGTGCCATCAGTCAGGGAGGGGATCAGCCCCAGCATTTT. V is TRBV10-3 and J is TRBJ1-5, with D possibly TRBD1 on 5 matching bases. Germline V gene data show CDR1 as ENHRY and CDR2 as SYGVKD. CDR3 length: 13 residues. V was pared by 5 bases and J by 5 bases, with 10 bases between.

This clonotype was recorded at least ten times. The CDR3 here is CATRGGSNEQFF. The CDR3 nucleotides are TGTGCCACCCGGGGAGGGAGTAATGAGCAGTTCTTC. The V gene is TRBV24-1, the J gene TRBJ2-1, with 7 nucleotides matching TRBD2. The V and J ends lost 9 bases and 7 bases, in that order; junction bases with no gene match: 5. Per germline, CDR1 KGHDR and CDR2 SFDVKD. The CDR3 totals 12 residues.